These T cell receptor beta chains were read from a single sample in a study of beta chain features in type 1 diabetes. Repertoires were generated with immunoSEQ multiplex PCR, while TCRdb's copy carries only in-frame clones and drops some. The data show some 150,000 clones, with approximately 8.7% seen just once and 0.65% to 0.9% held by the top ten. The sequenced sample consisted of central memory CD4+ T cells from blood. The source of these receptors is a woman aged 30 to 39 with type 1 diabetes. Both conserved end residues are part of each CDR3. D genes are given only for firm matches. Expanded clones are given a class, and other clones once, few, many or no size at all.

d_call: TRBD1
v_call: TRBV5-1
clone_size: NA
j_call: TRBJ1-2
cdr3_aa: CASSLSSTGEGYTF
cdr3_nt: TGCGCCAGCAGCCTCTCAAGTACAGGGGAGGGCTACACCTTC

d_call: NA
v_call: TRBV5-4
clone_size: NA
j_call: TRBJ1-2
cdr3_aa: CASRAQGYYGYTF
cdr3_nt: TGTGCCAGCAGGGCGCAGGGATACTATGGCTACACCTTC

d_call: TRBD1
v_call: TRBV27
clone_size: NA
j_call: TRBJ1-5
cdr3_aa: CASSLGTGNQPQHF
cdr3_nt: TGTGCCAGCAGTCTAGGGACAGGCAATCAGCCCCAGCATTTT

d_call: NA
v_call: TRBV6-6
clone_size: NA
j_call: TRBJ2-7
cdr3_aa: CASSSQVFRDEQYF
cdr3_nt: TGTGCCAGCAGTTCGCAGGTGTTTCGAGACGAGCAGTACTTC

d_call: NA
v_call: TRBV11-2
clone_size: few
j_call: TRBJ2-2
cdr3_aa: CASSLAQITGELFF
cdr3_nt: TGTGCCAGCAGCTTAGCACAGATCACCGGGGAGCTGTTTTTT

d_call: NA
v_call: TRBV5-1
clone_size: NA
j_call: TRBJ2-5
cdr3_aa: CASSLMSMETQYF
cdr3_nt: TGCGCCAGCAGCTTGATGTCAATGGAGACCCAGTACTTC

d_call: NA
v_call: TRBV30
clone_size: many
j_call: TRBJ2-5
cdr3_aa: CAWSYGETQYF
cdr3_nt: TGTGCCTGGTCCTACGGAGAGACCCAGTACTTC

d_call: NA
v_call: TRBV6-6
clone_size: NA
j_call: TRBJ2-7
cdr3_aa: CASSYEALVYEQYF
cdr3_nt: TGTGCCAGCAGTTATGAAGCGTTGGTCTACGAGCAGTACTTC

d_call: NA
v_call: TRBV5-1
clone_size: few
j_call: TRBJ2-5
cdr3_aa: CASSNGYQETQYF
cdr3_nt: TGCGCCAGCTCAAACGGGTACCAAGAGACCCAGTACTTC

d_call: TRBD2
v_call: TRBV18
clone_size: few
j_call: TRBJ2-7
cdr3_aa: CASSPPASGLYEQYF
cdr3_nt: TGTGCCAGCTCACCACCTGCTAGCGGTTTATACGAGCAGTACTTC

d_call: TRBD2
v_call: TRBV29-1
clone_size: few
j_call: TRBJ2-1
cdr3_aa: CSATGLAAEGEQFF
cdr3_nt: TGCAGCGCGACGGGACTAGCGGCCGAGGGTGAGCAGTTCTTC

d_call: NA
v_call: TRBV10-3
clone_size: few
j_call: TRBJ1-1
cdr3_aa: CAISDTWEGTEAFF
cdr3_nt: TGTGCCATCAGTGATACATGGGAGGGTACTGAAGCTTTCTTT

d_call: NA
v_call: TRBV7-4
clone_size: NA
j_call: TRBJ1-2
cdr3_aa: CASSPIDTGHYGYTF
cdr3_nt: TGTGCCAGCAGCCCTATTGACACAGGGCACTATGGCTACACCTTC

d_call: NA
v_call: TRBV5-1
clone_size: few
j_call: TRBJ2-2
cdr3_aa: CASSLAGANTGELFF
cdr3_nt: TGCGCCAGCAGCTTGGCAGGGGCGAACACCGGGGAGCTGTTTTTT

d_call: NA
v_call: TRBV25-1
clone_size: few
j_call: TRBJ2-3
cdr3_aa: CATAEVGYTDTQYF
cdr3_nt: TGTGCCACCGCCGAGGTCGGGTACACAGATACGCAGTATTTT